The next 30 T cell receptor beta chains were all read from a single sample in a study of control samples from healthy donors and cancer patients (dated by TCRdb to the early 2020s). To prepare the library, the immunoSEQ multiplex PCR assay was applied. This immuneACCESS table, as held by TCRdb, lists in-frame sequences with V and J called but not all clones. Of the missing ones, under half trace to an unresolved V gene in checked studies; the others have no known cause. Present in this sample are 170,000 or so clones, around 91% of which were seen just once. Jointly, the top ten make up more than 1.3% of the sample. The sequencing input was blood. Source of these receptors: a woman between 50 and 59 years old in good health.

The rearrangement joins TRBV12-3 or TRBV12-4 to TRBJ2-5; maybe TRBD1 (6 bases). The CDR3 consists of 13 residues. V lost 3 bases, J lost 4 bases, and 9 bases lay in between. The CDR3 here is CASSFSDRETQYF. CDR3 in DNA: TGTGCCAGCAGTTTTTCGGACAGAGAGACCCAGTACTTC.

In its sample, this clone was seen a few times. The chain carries TRBV5-6 and TRBJ2-2; 9 bases map to TRBD2. The germline CDR1 and CDR2 sequences are SGHDT and YYEEEE. V was clipped by 0 bases and J by 0 bases; unmatched bases: 6. The CDR3 is made up of 18 amino acids. CDR3 coding DNA: TGTGCCAGCAGCTTGGCGCGGCTAGCGGGAACGAACACCGGGGAGCTGTTTTTT. It specifies CASSLARLAGTNTGELFF.

The CDR3: CASSYGTSSYEQYF. CDR3 nucleotide sequence: TGTGCCAGCAGCTATGGGACGAGCTCCTACGAGCAGTACTTC. This chain links TRBV5-4 with TRBJ2-7, with D tentatively TRBD1 or TRBD2 (5 bases each). The V and J ends lost 3 bases and 0 bases respectively, with 10 bases between them. The CDR3 sequence is 14 residues long. CDR1 is SGHNT, CDR2 YYREEE, per germline (reference sequence).

The chain couples TRBV5-6 to TRBJ1-5; possible D gene TRBD1, 5 bases. This CDR3 comprises 17 residues. V shed 2 bases and J shed 3 bases, with 18 bases lying between them. In germline, CDR1 is SGHDT, CDR2 YYEEEE. CDR3 sequence reads: CASSLPFTGGDNQPQHF. CDR3 nucleotides: TGTGCCAGCAGCTTACCTTTCACGGGGGGAGACAATCAGCCCCAGCATTTT.

The J gene is TRBJ1-1, the V gene TRBV12-3 or TRBV12-4; D is uncertain. This CDR3 is built from 11 residues. Trimming stripped 7 bases from V and 3 bases from J, with 6 bases between. The CDR3 region has the DNA TGTGCCAGCATCGGGTACACTGAAGCTTTCTTT. This codes for CASIGYTEAFF.

The chain joins TRBV5-1 to TRBJ2-5; 9 bases are a match to TRBD1. The ends lost 4 bases at V and 2 bases at J; junction bases unmatched: 3. This CDR3 is built from 14 residues. The germline V gene has CDR1 SGHRS and CDR2 YFSETQ. In nucleotides, the CDR3 is TGCGCCAGCAGCCCAGGACAGGGGCAAGAGACCCAGTACTTC. Encoded protein: CASSPGQGQETQYF.

This chain connects TRBV6-5 to TRBJ1-1; D may be TRBD1 (6 bases). V lost 0 bases to trimming and J lost 5 bases, with 16 bases between them. This CDR3 is built from 16 residues. Germline CDR1 and CDR2: MNHEY and SVGAGI. Here the CDR3 DNA reads TGTGCCAGCAGTTACTCCGGGGAGGGGGTAAGGACTGAAGCTTTCTTT. This codes for CASSYSGEGVRTEAFF.

The chain has TRBV29-1 and TRBJ2-7, with D perhaps matching TRBD1 (6 bases). Between the trimmed V and J ends, which lost 6 bases and 2 bases, there was a span of 11 bases. This CDR3 region has 12 residues. The germline V gene has CDR1 SQVTM and CDR2 ANQGSEA. The CDR3 coding sequence is TGCAGCGTCAAACAGGGACCCTACGAGCAGTACTTC. Protein sequence: CSVKQGPYEQYF.

This chain uses TRBV7-2 with TRBJ1-2; possible D gene TRBD1, 5 bases. This CDR3 region has 15 residues. Trimming took 5 bases from V and 0 from J, leaving 13 bases between them. Per germline, CDR1 SGHTA and CDR2 FQGNSA. As DNA, the CDR3 is TGTGCCAGCAGCACTACGGGGGGGGCTAACTATGGCTACACCTTC. Amino acid sequence: CASSTTGGANYGYTF.

The rearrangement uses TRBV6-2 or TRBV6-3 and TRBJ1-6; 8 nucleotides align to TRBD1. Germline V gene sequence: CDR1 MNHEY, CDR2 SVGEGT. This CDR3 region has 14 residues. The trim removed 2 bases at V and 7 bases at J, leaving 1 base unmatched. CDR3 loop: CASSYGTGNSPLHF. The CDR3 DNA follows: TGTGCCAGCAGTTACGGGACAGGCAATTCACCCCTCCACTTT.

The chain links TRBV27 to TRBJ1-3, with 8 bases fitting TRBD1. The CDR3 has 14 residues. The V segment lost 5 bases and the J segment 8 bases; nucleotides outside the gene matches: 8. Germline values: CDR1 MNHEY, CDR2 SMNVEV (reference sequence). The CDR3 DNA sequence: TGTGCCAGCAGTCCATTGACAGGGGCTGACACCATATATTTT. It translates to CASSPLTGADTIYF.

V is TRBV27 and J is TRBJ1-2; 9 bases map to TRBD1. The trim removed 4 bases at V and 5 bases at J, leaving 2 bases unmatched. From germline, CDR1 is MNHEY and CDR2 SMNVEV (reference sequence). The CDR3 consists of 13 residues. The CDR3 loop reads CASSSDRGYGYTF. The CDR3 DNA follows: TGTGCCAGCAGTTCTGACAGGGGGTATGGCTACACCTTC.

This chain connects TRBV6-5 to TRBJ2-3; TRBD2 aligns across 7 bases. Germline V gives CDR1 MNHEY, CDR2 SVGAGI. The CDR3 length is 14 residues. Unmatched junction bases numbered 7, after V lost 8 bases and J lost 2 bases. This chain's CDR3 is CASEEGGATDTQYF. In nucleotides, the CDR3 is TGTGCCAGCGAGGAGGGAGGGGCCACAGATACGCAGTATTTT.

The chain couples TRBV6-1 to TRBJ2-3; a possible D gene is TRBD1 (6 bases). The germline gives CDR1 MNHNS, CDR2 SASEGT. The CDR3 totals 13 residues. The V gene lost 3 bases and the J gene lost 4 bases, with 8 bases spanning the gap. The CDR3 nucleotides are TGTGCCAGCAGTGATGGGGGCGCAGATACGCAGTATTTT. Translating it yields CASSDGGADTQYF.

The chain links TRBV7-2 to TRBJ2-1; unclear D gene. The germline CDR1 and CDR2 sequences are SGHTA and FQGNSA. Trimming shortened V by 3 bases and J by 0 bases, and 12 bases separated the two germline ends. The CDR3 is made up of 16 amino acids. Here the CDR3 reads CASSFSALVSYNEQFF. DNA of the CDR3: TGTGCCAGCAGCTTTTCCGCTTTAGTCTCCTACAATGAGCAGTTCTTC.

This sequence joins TRBV9 and TRBJ1-5; D uncertain. Germline V lookup: CDR1 SGDLS, CDR2 YYNGEE. CDR3 size: 11 residues. Trimming left V 4 bases short and J 10 bases short, with 9 bases between. The CDR3 spells CASSPRPPQHF. In DNA form, the CDR3 reads TGTGCCAGCAGCCCTCGGCCACCCCAGCATTTT.

In its sample, this clone was seen a few times. The genes are TRBV2 and TRBJ2-6; D is unclear. V was shortened by 7 bases and J by 3 bases, with 7 bases between the two germline ends. This CDR3 is 13 amino acids long. Germline CDR1 and CDR2: SNHLY and FYNNEI. The CDR3 DNA follows: TGTGCCAGCAACCCCCTTGGGGCCAACGTCCTGACTTTC. It translates to CASNPLGANVLTF.

The gene calls are TRBV29-1 and TRBJ1-1; 7 bases are shared with TRBD1. Per germline, CDR1 SQVTM and CDR2 ANQGSEA. V shed 5 bases and J 5 bases; nucleotides not matched to a gene: 8. The CDR3 is made up of 13 amino acids. CDR3 DNA: TGCAGCGTTCGACAGGGAGGAGAAACTGAAGCTTTCTTT. Translating gives CSVRQGGETEAFF.

V gene TRBV6-2 or TRBV6-3 combines with J gene TRBJ1-5; 9 positions match TRBD1. Germline lookup yields CDR1 MNHEY and CDR2 SVGEGT. Unmatched junction bases numbered 5, after V lost 5 bases and J lost 6 bases. The CDR3 is 14 amino acids. DNA of the CDR3: TGTGCCAGCAGTAACACAGGGGGCTTTCAGCCCCAGCATTTT. As protein: CASSNTGGFQPQHF.

The rearrangement uses TRBV5-1 and TRBJ1-6; D not certain. The CDR3 runs to 14 residues. V shed 0 bases and J shed 6 bases, with 7 bases lying between them. Germline V gene data show CDR1 as SGHRS and CDR2 as YFSETQ. CDR3 DNA: TGCGCCAGCAGCTTGGAGGCCAGTAATTCACCCCTCCACTTT. Amino acids: CASSLEASNSPLHF.

This clone occurred once. This chain joins TRBV28 and TRBJ2-2, with D unresolved. CDR1 is MDHEN, CDR2 SYDVKM, per germline. The CDR3 contains 13 residues. V lost 6 bases, J lost 4 bases, and 9 bases lay in between. CDR3 in amino acids: CASSRRSTGELFF. The CDR3 bases are TGTGCCAGCAGCCGAAGGAGCACCGGGGAGCTGTTTTTT.

This clone was found once. CDR3 DNA sequence: TGTGCCAGCAGCTTCAGAAACTATGGCTACACCTTC. This sequence encodes CASSFRNYGYTF. The chain has TRBV7-2 and TRBJ1-2, with D unresolved. The CDR3 extends over 12 amino acids. Trimming shortened V by 3 bases and J by 2 bases, and 4 bases separated the two germline ends. In germline, CDR1 is SGHTA, CDR2 FQGNSA.

This clone was detected once. The chain joins TRBV28 to TRBJ1-1, with TRBD1 matching 8 bases. V dropped 4 bases and J dropped 1; count of bases not matched to a gene: 5. The CDR3 length is 15 residues. Germline-derived CDR1 and CDR2 are MDHEN and SYDVKM. As DNA, the CDR3 is TGTGCCAGCAGTTCGCAGGGGGCTGAGAACACTGAAGCTTTCTTT. Residues: CASSSQGAENTEAFF.

This sequence joins TRBV5-4 and TRBJ2-3, with 9 bases matching TRBD2. This CDR3 is built from 15 residues. The ends lost 3 bases at V and 5 bases at J; junction bases unmatched: 7. CDR1 and CDR2 from the germline V gene are SGHNT and YYREEE (reference sequence). In nucleotides, the CDR3 is TGTGCCAGCAGCTCGGGACTAGCCTTTCTAGATACGCAGTATTTT. This gives the protein CASSSGLAFLDTQYF.

This clone was seen once. This chain links TRBV29-1 with TRBJ1-1; D gene ambiguous. CDR1 is SQVTM and CDR2 is ANQGSEA in the germline V gene. The CDR3 length is 18 residues. Deletions cut 5 bases from V and 1 base from J, with 26 bases between. The CDR3 sequence: CSVPSTLRNGPGNTEAFF. The DNA of the CDR3 is TGCAGCGTTCCCTCGACACTCCGGAACGGACCAGGGAACACTGAAGCTTTCTTT.

The rearrangement links TRBV5-1 to TRBJ1-1; D is uncertain. Deletions cut 3 bases from V and 0 bases from J, with 6 bases between. The CDR3 runs to 13 residues. The germline CDR1 and CDR2 sequences are SGHRS and YFSETQ. The CDR3 sequence is CASSSSLNTEAFF. CDR3 nucleotides: TGCGCCAGCAGCTCCTCGTTGAACACTGAAGCTTTCTTT.

This clone occurred a few times. V gene TRBV18 combines with J gene TRBJ2-7; D ambiguous. Trimming stripped 5 bases from V and 2 bases from J, with 16 bases between. Germline CDR1 is KGHSH and CDR2 is LQKENI. This CDR3 spans 15 amino acids. CDR3 residues: CASSGGSGPAYEQYF. In nucleotides, the CDR3 is TGTGCCAGCTCAGGTGGTTCTGGGCCCGCCTACGAGCAGTACTTC.

As DNA, the CDR3 is TGTGCCAGTAGTTTCGTAGCGGCCAGCTCCTATAATTCACCCCTCCACTTT. Translated, it gives CASSFVAASSYNSPLHF. This sequence joins TRBV19 and TRBJ1-6; D ambiguous. The V end lost 5 bases, the J end lost 0 bases, and 14 bases lay between the germline ends. There are 17 residues in the CDR3. Germline loops: CDR1 LNHDA, CDR2 SQIVND (reference sequence).

The chain employs TRBV27 and TRBJ2-2; D uncertain. The length of the CDR3 is 12 residues. Germline V lookup: CDR1 MNHEY, CDR2 SMNVEV (reference sequence). Trimming shortened V by 5 bases and J by 6 bases, and 7 bases separated the two germline ends. In DNA, the CDR3 is TGTGCCAGCAGTCCCCTCTCCGGGGAGCTGTTTTTT. This encodes CASSPLSGELFF.

V is TRBV21-1 and J is TRBJ2-7; TRBD2 was called by the table and not checked on the DNA. TRBV21-1 constitutes a pseudogene. The length of the CDR3 is 16 residues. The CDR3 DNA sequence: TGTGCCAGCAGCAACTTGCCTTGGACGGGGGACTACGAGCAGTACTTC. Residues: CASSNLPWTGDYEQYF.